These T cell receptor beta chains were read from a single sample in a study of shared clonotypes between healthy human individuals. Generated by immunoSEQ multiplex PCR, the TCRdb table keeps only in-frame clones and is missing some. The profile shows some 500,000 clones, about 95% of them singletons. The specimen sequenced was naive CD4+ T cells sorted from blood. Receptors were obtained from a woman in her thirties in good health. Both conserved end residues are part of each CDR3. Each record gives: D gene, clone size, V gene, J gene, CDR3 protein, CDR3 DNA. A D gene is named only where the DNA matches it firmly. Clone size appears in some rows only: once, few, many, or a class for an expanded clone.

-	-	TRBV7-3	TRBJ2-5	CASSFSSGYQETQYF	TGTGCCAGCAGCTTTAGTAGCGGATACCAAGAGACCCAGTACTTC
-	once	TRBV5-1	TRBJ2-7	CASSPEGTAYEQYF	TGCGCCAGCAGCCCGGAGGGGACAGCTTACGAGCAGTACTTC
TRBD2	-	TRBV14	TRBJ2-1	CASSHTGLAGAPIYNEQFF	TGTGCCAGCAGCCACACGGGACTAGCGGGAGCACCGATCTACAATGAGCAGTTCTTC
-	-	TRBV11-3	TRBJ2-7	CASSPSGASYEQYF	TGTGCCAGCAGCCCGTCGGGGGCCTCCTACGAGCAGTACTTC
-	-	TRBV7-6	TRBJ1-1	CASSPDRLRGGFSAPEAFF	TGTGCCAGCAGCCCAGACCGTCTCCGTGGAGGTTTCTCGGCCCCTGAAGCTTTCTTT
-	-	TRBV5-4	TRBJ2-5	CASSFREYQETQYF	TGTGCCAGCAGCTTTAGGGAGTACCAAGAGACCCAGTACTTC
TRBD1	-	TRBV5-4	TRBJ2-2	CASSSSGTGGKNALTGELFF	TGTGCCAGCAGCAGTTCAGGGACAGGGGGCAAAAATGCCCTAACCGGGGAGCTGTTTTTT
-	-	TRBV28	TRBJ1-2	CASREPNYGYTF	TGTGCCAGCCGGGAGCCTAACTATGGCTACACCTTC
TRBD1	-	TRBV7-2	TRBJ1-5	CASSDQGVSNQPQHF	TGTGCCAGCAGCGACCAGGGGGTGAGCAATCAGCCCCAGCATTTT
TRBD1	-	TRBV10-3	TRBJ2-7	CAISGDRASSYEQYF	TGTGCCATCAGTGGTGACAGGGCTAGCTCCTACGAGCAGTACTTC
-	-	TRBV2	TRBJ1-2	CASSVREKGGYTF	TGTGCCAGCAGTGTGAGAGAAAAAGGTGGCTACACCTTC
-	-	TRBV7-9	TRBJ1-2	CASSSPRVTF	TGTGCCAGCAGCTCCCCTCGGGTCACCTTC
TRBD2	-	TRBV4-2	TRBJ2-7	CASSQEAGLGRGEQYF	TGTGCCAGCAGCCAAGAGGCTGGACTAGGAAGGGGCGAGCAGTACTTC
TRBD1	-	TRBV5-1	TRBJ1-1	CASSPGQGARTEAFF	TGCGCCAGCAGCCCCGGACAGGGGGCGCGGACTGAAGCTTTCTTT
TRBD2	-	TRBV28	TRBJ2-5	CASSLAGLAAIQETQYF	TGTGCCAGCAGTTTAGCCGGACTAGCGGCAATACAAGAGACCCAGTACTTC
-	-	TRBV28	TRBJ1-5	CASTPPLGLSQPQHF	TGTGCCAGCACCCCCCCGCTGGGGTTGAGTCAGCCCCAGCATTTT
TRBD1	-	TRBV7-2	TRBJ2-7	CASSLVGQGNYEQYF	TGTGCCAGCAGCTTAGTGGGACAGGGGAACTACGAGCAGTACTTC
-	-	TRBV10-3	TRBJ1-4	CAIKDGNEKLFF	TGTGCCATCAAGGACGGTAATGAAAAACTGTTTTTT
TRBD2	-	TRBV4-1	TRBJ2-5	CASSPGLAGGGETQYF	TGCGCCAGCAGCCCGGGACTAGCGGGAGGAGGCGAGACCCAGTACTTC
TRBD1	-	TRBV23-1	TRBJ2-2	CASIRTGGTGELFF	TGCGCCAGCATTAGGACAGGGGGCACCGGGGAGCTGTTTTTT
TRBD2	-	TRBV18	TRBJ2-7	CASSPLPMTSGSEQYF	TGTGCCAGCTCACCATTGCCAATGACTAGCGGGAGCGAGCAGTACTTC
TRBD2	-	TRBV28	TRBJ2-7	CASSQGLASSEQYF	TGTGCCAGCAGCCAGGGACTAGCCTCTTCCGAGCAGTACTTC
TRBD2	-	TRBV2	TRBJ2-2	CASSEEGLAVSTGELFF	TGTGCCAGCAGTGAAGAGGGACTAGCGGTCAGCACCGGGGAGCTGTTTTTT
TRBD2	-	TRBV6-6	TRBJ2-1	CASSIVAGGPFEQFF	TGTGCCAGCAGTATAGTAGCGGGAGGGCCTTTTGAGCAGTTCTTC
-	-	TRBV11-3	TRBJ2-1	CASSFGLEAEQFF	TGTGCCAGCAGCTTCGGCCTGGAGGCCGAGCAGTTCTTC
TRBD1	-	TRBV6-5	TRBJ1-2	CASSKSGTAVYGYTF	TGTGCCAGCAGTAAATCCGGGACAGCGGTCTATGGCTACACCTTC
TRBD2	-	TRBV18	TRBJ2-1	CASSPRIREGYNEQFF	TGTGCCAGCTCACCACGAATCCGGGAGGGTTACAATGAGCAGTTCTTC
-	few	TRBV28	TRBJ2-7	CASSFDTGEQYF	TGTGCCAGCAGTTTTGACACCGGCGAGCAGTACTTC
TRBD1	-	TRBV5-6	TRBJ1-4	CASTRSTGGKDEKLFF	TGTGCCAGCACCAGATCGACAGGGGGTAAAGACGAAAAACTGTTTTTT
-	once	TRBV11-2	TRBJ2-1	CASSLDLGERGFF	TGTGCCAGCAGCTTAGATCTGGGAGAGAGAGGTTTCTTC
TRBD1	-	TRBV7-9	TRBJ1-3	CASSLTGVGNTIYF	TGTGCCAGCAGTTTAACAGGGGTGGGAAACACCATATATTTT
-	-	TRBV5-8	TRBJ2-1	CASSQAGLIYNEQFF	TGTGCCAGCAGCCAGGCAGGACTCATCTACAATGAGCAGTTCTTC
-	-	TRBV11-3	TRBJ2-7	CASSYGGQGHEQYF	TGTGCCAGCAGCTACGGTGGGCAGGGCCACGAGCAGTACTTC
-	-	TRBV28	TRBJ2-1	CASSPPFQGAYNEQFF	TGTGCCAGCAGCCCCCCTTTCCAGGGTGCGTACAATGAGCAGTTCTTC
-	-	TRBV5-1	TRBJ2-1	CASSPSGSANEQFF	TGCGCCAGCAGTCCGAGCGGGTCGGCGAATGAGCAGTTCTTC
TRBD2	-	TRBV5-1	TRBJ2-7	CASSLAGLAGYEQYF	TGCGCCAGCAGCTTGGCCGGACTAGCTGGCTACGAGCAGTACTTC
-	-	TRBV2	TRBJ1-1	CASSAVGRTEAFF	TGTGCCAGCAGTGCCGTGGGGAGGACTGAAGCTTTCTTT
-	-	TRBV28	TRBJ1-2	CASSRTATYGYTF	TGTGCCAGCAGCAGGACAGCAACCTATGGCTACACCTTC
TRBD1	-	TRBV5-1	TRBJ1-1	CASSRQGGEAFF	TGCGCCAGCAGCAGACAGGGCGGAGAAGCTTTCTTT
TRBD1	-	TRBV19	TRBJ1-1	CASIPGDRQNTEAFF	TGTGCCAGTATCCCCGGGGACAGACAAAACACTGAAGCTTTCTTT
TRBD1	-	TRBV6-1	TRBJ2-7	CASPGQGAGNEQYF	TGTGCCAGCCCCGGACAGGGGGCAGGGAACGAGCAGTACTTC
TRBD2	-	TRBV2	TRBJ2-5	CASSGGFLAGGEETQYF	TGTGCCAGCAGTGGAGGTTTTCTAGCGGGAGGGGAAGAGACCCAGTACTTC
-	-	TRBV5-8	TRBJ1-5	CASSLAGQNNQPQHF	TGTGCCAGCAGCTTGGCGGGGCAGAACAATCAGCCCCAGCATTTT
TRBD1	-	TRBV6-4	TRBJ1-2	CASSPGTGYGYTF	TGTGCCAGCAGCCCCGGGACAGGCTATGGCTACACCTTC
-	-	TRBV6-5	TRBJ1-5	CASSYGLGSQPQHF	TGTGCCAGCAGTTACGGGCTAGGGAGTCAGCCCCAGCATTTT
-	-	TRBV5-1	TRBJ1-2	CASSLVGGYGYTF	TGCGCCAGCAGCTTGGTGGGAGGCTATGGCTACACCTTC